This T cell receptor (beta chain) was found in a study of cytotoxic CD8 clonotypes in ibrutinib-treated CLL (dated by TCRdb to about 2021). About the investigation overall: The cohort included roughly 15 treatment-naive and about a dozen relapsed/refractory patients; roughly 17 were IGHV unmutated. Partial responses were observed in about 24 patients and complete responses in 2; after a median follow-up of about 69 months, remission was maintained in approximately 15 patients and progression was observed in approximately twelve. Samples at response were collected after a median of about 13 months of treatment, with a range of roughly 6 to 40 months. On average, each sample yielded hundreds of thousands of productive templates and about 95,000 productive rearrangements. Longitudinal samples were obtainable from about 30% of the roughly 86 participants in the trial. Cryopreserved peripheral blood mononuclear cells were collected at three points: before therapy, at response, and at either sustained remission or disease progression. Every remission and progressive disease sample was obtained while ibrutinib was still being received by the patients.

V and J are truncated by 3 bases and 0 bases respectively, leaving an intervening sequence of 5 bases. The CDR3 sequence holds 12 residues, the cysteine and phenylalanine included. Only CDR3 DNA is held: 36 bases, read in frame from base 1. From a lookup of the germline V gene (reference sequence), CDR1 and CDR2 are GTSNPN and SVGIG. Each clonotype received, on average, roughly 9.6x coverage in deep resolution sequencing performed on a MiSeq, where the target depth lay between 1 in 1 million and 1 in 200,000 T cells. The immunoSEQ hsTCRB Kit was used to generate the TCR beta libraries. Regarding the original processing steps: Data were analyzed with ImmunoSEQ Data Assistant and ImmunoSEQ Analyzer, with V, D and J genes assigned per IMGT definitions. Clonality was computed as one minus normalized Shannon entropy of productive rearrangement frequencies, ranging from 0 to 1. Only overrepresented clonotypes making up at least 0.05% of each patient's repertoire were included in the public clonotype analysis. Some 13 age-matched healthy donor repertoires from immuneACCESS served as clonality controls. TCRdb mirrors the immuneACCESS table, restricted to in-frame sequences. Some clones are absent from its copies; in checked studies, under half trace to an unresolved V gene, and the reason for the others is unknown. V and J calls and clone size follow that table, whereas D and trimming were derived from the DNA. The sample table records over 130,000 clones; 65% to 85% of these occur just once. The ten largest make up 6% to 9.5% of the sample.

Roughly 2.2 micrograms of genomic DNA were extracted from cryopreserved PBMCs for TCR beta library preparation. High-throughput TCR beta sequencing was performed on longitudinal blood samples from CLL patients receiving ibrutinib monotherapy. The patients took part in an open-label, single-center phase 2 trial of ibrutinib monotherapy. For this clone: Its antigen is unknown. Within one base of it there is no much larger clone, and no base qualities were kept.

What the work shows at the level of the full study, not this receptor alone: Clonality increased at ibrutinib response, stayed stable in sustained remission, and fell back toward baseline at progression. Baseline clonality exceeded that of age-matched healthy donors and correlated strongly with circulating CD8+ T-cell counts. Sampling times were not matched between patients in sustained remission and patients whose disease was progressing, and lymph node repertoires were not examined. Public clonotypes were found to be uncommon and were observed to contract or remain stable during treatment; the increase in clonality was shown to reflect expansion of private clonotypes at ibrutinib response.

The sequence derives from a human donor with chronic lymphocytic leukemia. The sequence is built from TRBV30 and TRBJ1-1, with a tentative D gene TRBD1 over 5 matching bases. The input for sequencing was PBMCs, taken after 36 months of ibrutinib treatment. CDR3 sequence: CAWRGLNTEAFF. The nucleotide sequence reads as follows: TGTGCCTGGAGGGGACTGAACACTGAAGCTTTCTTT.